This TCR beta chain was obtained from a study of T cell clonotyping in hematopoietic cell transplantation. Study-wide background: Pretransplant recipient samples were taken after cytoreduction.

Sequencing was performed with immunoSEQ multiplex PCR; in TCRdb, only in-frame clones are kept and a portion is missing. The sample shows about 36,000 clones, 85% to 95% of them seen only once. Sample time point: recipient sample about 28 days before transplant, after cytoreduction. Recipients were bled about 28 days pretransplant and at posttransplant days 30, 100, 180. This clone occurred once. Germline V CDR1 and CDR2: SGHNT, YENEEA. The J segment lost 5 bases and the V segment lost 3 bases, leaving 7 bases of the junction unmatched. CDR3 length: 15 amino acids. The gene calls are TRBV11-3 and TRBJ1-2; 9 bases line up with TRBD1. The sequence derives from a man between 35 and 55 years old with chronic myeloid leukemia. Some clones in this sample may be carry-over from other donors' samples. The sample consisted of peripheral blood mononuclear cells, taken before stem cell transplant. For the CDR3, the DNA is TGTGCCAGCAGCTTCTCGGGACAGGGACCTTATGGCTACACCTTC. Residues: CASSFSGQGPYGYTF.